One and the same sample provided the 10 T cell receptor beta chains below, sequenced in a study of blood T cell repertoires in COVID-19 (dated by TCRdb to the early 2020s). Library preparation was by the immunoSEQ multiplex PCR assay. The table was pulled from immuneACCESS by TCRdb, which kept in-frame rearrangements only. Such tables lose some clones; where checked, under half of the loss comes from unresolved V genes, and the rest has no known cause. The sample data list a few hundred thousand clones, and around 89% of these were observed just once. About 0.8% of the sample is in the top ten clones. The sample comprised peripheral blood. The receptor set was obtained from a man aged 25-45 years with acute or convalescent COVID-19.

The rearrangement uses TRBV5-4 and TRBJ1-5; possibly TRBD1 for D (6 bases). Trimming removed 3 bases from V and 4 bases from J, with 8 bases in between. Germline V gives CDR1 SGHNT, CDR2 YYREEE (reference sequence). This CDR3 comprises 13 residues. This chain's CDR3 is CASSSDRNQPQHF. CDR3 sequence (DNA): TGTGCCAGCAGCTCGGACAGAAATCAGCCCCAGCATTTT.

CDR3 nucleotides: TGTGCCAGCAGCGCTGGAGGGTGGGGCTACACCTTC. This sequence encodes CASSAGGWGYTF. The chain recombines TRBV11-2 with TRBJ1-2, with D hard to call. CDR1 is SGHAT and CDR2 is FQNNGV in the germline V gene. V was pared by 5 bases and J by 8 bases, with 12 bases between. The CDR3 loop spans 12 amino acids. Combining the CDR3 with reference TRBV11-2 and TRBJ1-2 gives the whole variable domain EAGVAQSPRYKIIEKRQSVAFWCNPISGHATLYWYQQILGQGPKLLIQFQNNGVVDDSQLPKDRFSAERLKGVDSTLKIQPAKLEDSAVYLCASSAGGWGYTFGSGTRLTVV.

The CDR3 region has the DNA TGTGCCAGCAGACCTCCAACAGAAATCTATGGCTACACCTTC. Encoded protein: CASRPPTEIYGYTF. The chain combines TRBV27 with TRBJ1-2; D is unresolved. Germline lookup yields CDR1 MNHEY and CDR2 SMNVEV (reference sequence). The ends were cut back, 6 bases at V and 4 bases at J, with 15 bases in the middle. This CDR3 contains 14 residues.

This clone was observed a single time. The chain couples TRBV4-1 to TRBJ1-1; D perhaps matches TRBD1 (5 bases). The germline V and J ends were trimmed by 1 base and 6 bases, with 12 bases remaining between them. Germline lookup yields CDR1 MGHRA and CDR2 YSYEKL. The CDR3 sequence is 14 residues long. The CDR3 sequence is CASSQVLGVAEAFF. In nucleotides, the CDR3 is TGCGCCAGCAGCCAAGTATTAGGGGTCGCTGAAGCTTTCTTT.

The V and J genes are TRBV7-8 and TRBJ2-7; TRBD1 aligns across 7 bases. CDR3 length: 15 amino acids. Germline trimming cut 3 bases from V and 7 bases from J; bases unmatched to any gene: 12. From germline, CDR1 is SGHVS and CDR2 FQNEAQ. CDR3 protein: CASSFVRQGVREQYF. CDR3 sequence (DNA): TGTGCCAGCAGCTTTGTTAGACAGGGCGTGAGGGAGCAGTACTTC.

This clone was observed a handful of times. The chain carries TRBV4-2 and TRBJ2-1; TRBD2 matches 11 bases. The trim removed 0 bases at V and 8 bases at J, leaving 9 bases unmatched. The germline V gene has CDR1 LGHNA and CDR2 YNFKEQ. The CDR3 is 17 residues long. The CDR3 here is CASSQDKGLAGGYEQFF. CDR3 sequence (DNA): TGTGCCAGCAGCCAAGATAAGGGTCTAGCGGGAGGATATGAGCAGTTCTTC.

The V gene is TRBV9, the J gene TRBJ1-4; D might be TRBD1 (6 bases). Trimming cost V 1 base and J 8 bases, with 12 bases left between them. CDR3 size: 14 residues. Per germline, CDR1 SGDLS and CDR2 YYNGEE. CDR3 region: CASSVKGGGEKLFF. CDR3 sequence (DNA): TGTGCCAGCAGCGTAAAGGGAGGGGGGGAAAAACTGTTTTTT.

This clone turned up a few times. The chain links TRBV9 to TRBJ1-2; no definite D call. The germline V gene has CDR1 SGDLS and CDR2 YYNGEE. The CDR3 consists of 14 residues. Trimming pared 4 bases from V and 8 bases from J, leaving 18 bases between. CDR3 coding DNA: TGTGCCAGCAGCCCCCAGGTTGGGCTTCGGGGCTACACCTTC. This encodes CASSPQVGLRGYTF.

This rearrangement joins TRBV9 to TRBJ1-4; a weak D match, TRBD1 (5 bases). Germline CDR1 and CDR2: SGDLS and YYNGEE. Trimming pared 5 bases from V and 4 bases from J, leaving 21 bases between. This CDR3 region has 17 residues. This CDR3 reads CASSLTPGTGGNEKLFF. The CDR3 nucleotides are TGTGCCAGCAGTCTCACCCCGGGGACCGGGGGTAATGAAAAACTGTTTTTT.

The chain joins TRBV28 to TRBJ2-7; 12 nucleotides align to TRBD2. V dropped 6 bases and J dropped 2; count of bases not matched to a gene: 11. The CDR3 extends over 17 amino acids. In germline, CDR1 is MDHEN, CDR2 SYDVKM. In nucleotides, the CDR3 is TGTGCCAGCAGCCCCCTACTAGCGGGAGGTTCCCCCTACGAGCAGTACTTC. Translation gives CASSPLLAGGSPYEQYF.